This passage covers 31 T cell receptor beta chains from one sample sequenced in a study of OX40 agonist ivuxolimab in advanced cancers. TCRdb's copy holds only in-frame clones and misses some; the assay was immunoSEQ multiplex PCR. This sample has roughly 100,000 clones, with more than 80% found just once. The sample consisted of CD4+ or CD8+ T cells sorted from blood, taken in a trial of the OX40 agonist ivuxolimab. Receptors were obtained from an adult with an advanced solid tumor such as melanoma, head and neck, liver or kidney cancer.

The V and J genes are TRBV5-1 and TRBJ2-5; no clear D. The V gene lost 10 bases and the J gene lost 2 bases, with 15 bases spanning the gap. The CDR3 runs 13 residues. Germline assignment: CDR1 SGHRS and CDR2 YFSETQ. The CDR3 sequence is CASQRAGQETQYF. Written as DNA, the CDR3 is TGCGCCTCCCAAAGGGCAGGACAAGAGACCCAGTACTTC.

The chain joins TRBV7-2 to TRBJ1-1; D possibly corresponds to TRBD1 (6 bases). V lost 7 bases to trimming and J lost 1 base, with 13 bases between them. In germline, CDR1 is SGHTA, CDR2 FQGNSA. The CDR3 extends over 14 amino acids. This CDR3 reads CASMEWGANTEAFF. In DNA, the CDR3 is TGTGCCAGCATGGAGTGGGGGGCGAACACTGAAGCTTTCTTT.

The chain has TRBV9 and TRBJ2-7; D is unclear. The V end lost 4 bases, the J end lost 0 bases, and 14 bases lay between the germline ends. CDR1 and CDR2 from the germline V gene are SGDLS and YYNGEE. CDR3 length: 15 residues. CDR3 coding DNA: TGTGCCAGCAGCCCCAACCTGGGTGGCTCCTACGAGCAGTACTTC. Translating gives CASSPNLGGSYEQYF. The full variable domain, its missing parts supplied by reference TRBV9 and TRBJ2-7, is DSGVTQTPKHLITATGQRVTLRCSPRSGDLSVYWYQQSLDQGLQFLIQYYNGEERAKGNILERFSAQQFPDLHSELNLSSLELGDSALYFCASSPNLGGSYEQYFGPGTRLTVT.

The chain combines TRBV11-2 with TRBJ2-1; 7 bases match TRBD2. CDR1 is SGHAT and CDR2 is FQNNGV in the germline V gene. J lost 4 bases, V lost 2 bases, and 11 bases had no gene match. CDR3 length: 17 amino acids. CDR3 sequence (DNA): TGTGCCAGCAGCTTAAAACTCGGGCTAGCGGATTACAATGAGCAGTTCTTC. It codes for CASSLKLGLADYNEQFF.

V usage is TRBV28 and J usage is TRBJ2-7; 8 positions agree with TRBD1. CDR1 and CDR2 (germline): MDHEN, SYDVKM. This CDR3 region has 14 residues. V was pared by 5 bases and J by 4 bases, with 7 bases of the junction left unmatched. CDR3 coding DNA: TGTGCCAGCAGTGAGCCGGGACAGGAGTACGAGCAGTACTTC. This sequence encodes CASSEPGQEYEQYF.

The chain recombines TRBV4-1 with TRBJ2-7; 12 nucleotides match TRBD1. CDR1 and CDR2 (germline): MGHRA, YSYEKL. V shed 3 bases and J 2 bases; nucleotides not matched to a gene: 2. The CDR3 has 15 amino acids. The CDR3 here is CASSHRDRGPYEQYF. DNA for the CDR3: TGCGCCAGCAGCCACCGGGACAGGGGGCCCTACGAGCAGTACTTC.

This chain uses TRBV7-2 with TRBJ2-7; TRBD2 aligns across 13 bases. The CDR3 runs to 16 residues. The germline V gene has CDR1 SGHTA and CDR2 FQGNSA. J lost 2 bases, V lost 4 bases, and 5 bases had no gene match. As DNA, the CDR3 is TGTGCCAGCAGCTCCGGGGGACTAGCGGGGACCTACGAGCAGTACTTC. It codes for CASSSGGLAGTYEQYF.

The chain carries TRBV7-9 and TRBJ2-1; the D is unclear. The CDR3 sequence is 11 residues long. Deletions cut 5 bases from V and 7 bases from J, with 6 bases between. Germline V gene sequence: CDR1 SEHNR, CDR2 FQNEAQ (reference sequence). CDR3 bases: TGTGCCAGCAGCGCACTTAATGAGCAGTTCTTC. Its protein product is CASSALNEQFF.

V and J are TRBV28 and TRBJ1-1; a weak D match, TRBD1 (5 bases). V was pared by 5 bases and J by 5 bases, with 15 bases between. Germline V gene sequence: CDR1 MDHEN, CDR2 SYDVKM. The CDR3 contains 14 residues. CDR3 sequence reads: CASSIPQGVTEAFF. The CDR3 DNA is TGTGCCAGCAGTATCCCGCAGGGAGTAACTGAAGCTTTCTTT. The full variable domain, in which reference TRBV28 and TRBJ1-1 provide the parts outside the CDR3, is DVKVTQSSRYLVKRTGEKVFLECVQDMDHENMFWYRQDPGLGLRLIYFSYDVKMKEKGDIPEGYSVSREKKERFSLILESASTNQTSMYLCASSIPQGVTEAFFGQGTRLTVV.

The rearrangement links TRBV27 to TRBJ2-7, with D maybe TRBD2 (6 bases). Between the trimmed V and J ends, which lost 5 bases and 0 bases, there was a span of 17 bases. CDR1 and CDR2 (germline): MNHEY, SMNVEV (reference sequence). This CDR3 contains 16 residues. In nucleotides, the CDR3 is TGTGCCAGCAGTCCGGATCTAGCGTTCCCCTCCTACGAGCAGTACTTC. Residues: CASSPDLAFPSYEQYF.

The CDR3 region is CASSETGTDTQYF. CDR3 in DNA: TGTGCCAGCAGTGAAACAGGCACAGATACGCAGTATTTT. The chain carries TRBV2 and TRBJ2-3, with D unresolved. The CDR3 loop spans 13 amino acids. In germline, CDR1 is SNHLY, CDR2 FYNNEI. V gave up 2 bases and J gave up 1 base, with 4 bases separating them. The full variable domain, with the rest looked up from reference TRBV2 and TRBJ2-3, is EPEVTQTPSHQVTQMGQEVILRCVPISNHLYFYWYRQILGQKVEFLVSFYNNEISEKSEIFDDQFSVERPDGSNFTLKIRSTKLEDSAMYFCASSETGTDTQYFGPGTRLTVL.

V and J are TRBV29-1 and TRBJ2-1; perhaps D is TRBD1 or TRBD2 (5 bases each). Germline CDR1 reads SQVTM; CDR2 reads ANQGSEA. V was clipped by 6 bases and J by 9 bases, with 21 bases between them. This CDR3 has 14 amino acids. Written as DNA, the CDR3 is TGCAGCGTCCTGGGACCCGCGCGTGGAAGTGAGCAGTTCTTC. It codes for CSVLGPARGSEQFF.

The V gene is TRBV18, the J gene TRBJ2-7, with D possibly being TRBD2 (7 bases). Trimming took 4 bases from V and 2 from J, leaving 12 bases between them. The CDR3 extends over 14 amino acids. Germline V lookup: CDR1 KGHSH, CDR2 LQKENI. The CDR3 sequence is CASSLGEGAYEQYF. CDR3 bases: TGTGCCAGCTCACTCGGGGAGGGGGCCTACGAGCAGTACTTC.

This chain links TRBV27 with TRBJ1-1; the match to TRBD1 covers 9 bases. This CDR3 has 15 amino acids. Unmatched junction bases numbered 4, after V lost 2 bases and J lost 3 bases. CDR1 MNHEY and CDR2 SMNVEV come from the germline V gene (reference sequence). The CDR3 region has the DNA TGTGCCAGCAGTTTACCGGGACAGGGACACACTGAAGCTTTCTTT. Translating it yields CASSLPGQGHTEAFF.

V usage is TRBV27 and J usage is TRBJ1-2; 7 nucleotides agree with TRBD1. Germline loops: CDR1 MNHEY, CDR2 SMNVEV (reference sequence). J was trimmed by 6 bases and V by 6 bases; bases with no gene match: 13. This CDR3 has 15 residues. CDR3 DNA sequence: TGTGCCAGCAGCCCCCTCGACAGGGAGGTTAATGGCTACACCTTC. Encoded protein: CASSPLDREVNGYTF.

This chain uses TRBV28 with TRBJ1-5; 9 bases agree with TRBD1. Germline assignment: CDR1 MDHEN and CDR2 SYDVKM. The CDR3 totals 15 residues. The V segment lost 8 bases and the J segment 3 bases; nucleotides outside the gene matches: 8. The CDR3 loop reads CASETGTGPNQPQHF. As DNA, the CDR3 is TGTGCCAGCGAAACCGGGACAGGGCCCAATCAGCCCCAGCATTTT.

This chain joins TRBV27 and TRBJ1-2, with D possibly TRBD1 on 5 matching bases. The CDR3 totals 16 residues. Per germline, CDR1 MNHEY and CDR2 SMNVEV (reference sequence). Trimming pared 2 bases from V and 1 base from J, leaving 14 bases between. The CDR3 region has the DNA TGTGCCAGCAGTTTAGGGGCAGGGACCCATAACTATGGCTACACCTTC. It specifies CASSLGAGTHNYGYTF.

The V and J genes are TRBV10-3 and TRBJ1-2, with D possibly TRBD1 on 6 matching bases. V lost 6 bases and J 7 bases, leaving 15 bases between the germline ends. This CDR3 comprises 13 residues. Germline V gene sequence: CDR1 ENHRY, CDR2 SYGVKD. CDR3 sequence reads: CAISPAGASGYTF. CDR3 sequence (DNA): TGTGCCATCAGCCCGGCGGGGGCTTCTGGCTACACCTTC.

The J gene is TRBJ2-1, the V gene TRBV28, with 8 bases matching TRBD1. The CDR3 sequence is 14 residues long. Germline CDR1 and CDR2: MDHEN and SYDVKM. Trimming removed 8 bases from V and 8 bases from J; junction bases left unmatched: 11. CDR3: CASLPGTGIDEQFF. For the CDR3, the DNA is TGTGCCAGCCTTCCCGGGACAGGTATCGATGAGCAGTTCTTC.

This clone was picked up a small number of times. This chain joins TRBV14 and TRBJ2-7, with D hard to call. There are 12 residues in the CDR3. The V gene lost 2 bases and the J gene lost 4 bases, with 6 bases spanning the gap. CDR1 is SGHDN and CDR2 is FVKESK in the germline V gene. This CDR3 is CASSQQGYEQYF. DNA for the CDR3: TGTGCCAGCAGCCAACAAGGGTACGAGCAGTACTTC.

This clone was counted between two and nine times. The V call is TRBV2, the J call TRBJ2-7, with no clear D. V was pared by 9 bases and J by 0 bases, with 3 bases between. The CDR3 spans 10 residues. The germline V gene encodes CDR1 SNHLY and CDR2 FYNNEI. The CDR3 reads CASLSYEQYF. The CDR3 DNA reads as TGTGCCAGTCTCTCCTACGAGCAGTACTTC.

The CDR3 DNA is TGTGCCTGGAGTGGATCAGGGGATCAGCCCCAGCATTTT. Translated: CAWSGSGDQPQHF. The chain is built from TRBV30 and TRBJ1-5, with a weak D call TRBD1 (6 bases). This CDR3 is 13 amino acids long. CDR1 and CDR2 from the germline V gene are GTSNPN and SVGIG (reference sequence). The V end was cut by 1 base, the J end by 5 bases, with 9 bases between. Full variable domain (missing parts from reference TRBV30 and TRBJ1-5): SQTIHQWPATLVQPVGSPLSLECTVEGTSNPNLYWYRQAAGRGLQLLFYSVGIGQISSEVPQNLSASRPQDRQFILSSKKLLLSDSGFYLCAWSGSGDQPQHFGDGTRLSIL.

This clone has a single count. The chain carries TRBV7-8 and TRBJ1-4, with D perhaps TRBD1 (5 bases). Per the germline V gene, CDR1 is SGHVS and CDR2 is FQNEAQ. V lost 1 base, J lost 4 bases, and 7 bases lay in between. This CDR3 comprises 14 residues. The CDR3 sequence is CASSLGDSNEKLFF. DNA of the CDR3: TGTGCCAGCAGCTTAGGAGACAGTAATGAAAAACTGTTTTTT.

The chain combines TRBV2 with TRBJ2-1, with TRBD1 identical over 9 bases. Per germline, CDR1 SNHLY and CDR2 FYNNEI. The CDR3 length is 15 residues. The V segment lost 7 bases and the J segment 2 bases; nucleotides outside the gene matches: 6. The CDR3 nucleotides read TGTGCCAGCACCCGGGGACAGGGCGCCTACAATGAGCAGTTCTTC. Amino acids: CASTRGQGAYNEQFF.

The V call is TRBV27, the J call TRBJ2-1; D remains ambiguous. Trimming shortened V by 2 bases and J by 3 bases, and 11 bases separated the two germline ends. This CDR3 is 15 amino acids long. CDR1 and CDR2 (germline): MNHEY, SMNVEV (reference sequence). The CDR3 loop is CASSLPQLFYNEQFF. CDR3 in DNA: TGTGCCAGCAGTTTACCCCAACTTTTCTACAATGAGCAGTTCTTC.

V gene TRBV2 combines with J gene TRBJ2-1; D not certain. CDR1 SNHLY and CDR2 FYNNEI come from the germline V gene. Trimming removed 8 bases from V and 6 bases from J, with 8 bases in between. The CDR3 extends over 11 amino acids. The CDR3 is CASCLLNEQFF. The CDR3 DNA is TGTGCCAGCTGTCTCCTCAATGAGCAGTTCTTC.

This rearrangement joins TRBV28 to TRBJ1-5, with no clear D. V lost 5 bases and J lost 3, with 14 bases in between. The CDR3 covers 15 residues. CDR1 is MDHEN and CDR2 is SYDVKM in the germline V gene. Here the CDR3 reads CASSPGGRNNQPQHF. The CDR3 DNA reads TGTGCCAGCAGTCCCGGAGGGCGCAACAATCAGCCCCAGCATTTT. The full variable domain, completed using reference TRBV28 and TRBJ1-5, is DVKVTQSSRYLVKRTGEKVFLECVQDMDHENMFWYRQDPGLGLRLIYFSYDVKMKEKGDIPEGYSVSREKKERFSLILESASTNQTSMYLCASSPGGRNNQPQHFGDGTRLSIL.

The chain uses TRBV29-1 and TRBJ1-1; 12 bases align to TRBD1. Germline V CDR1 and CDR2: SQVTM, ANQGSEA. V shed 6 bases and J 5 bases; nucleotides not matched to a gene: 4. The CDR3 has 13 residues. CDR3 sequence (DNA): TGCAGCGTCGGGACAGGGGGCCGGACTGAAGCTTTCTTT. Translating it yields CSVGTGGRTEAFF.

This clone was detected only once. The chain couples TRBV9 to TRBJ2-3; either TRBD1 or TRBD2 may supply D (5 bases each). Per germline, CDR1 SGDLS and CDR2 YYNGEE. The V end was cut by 0 bases, the J end by 2 bases, with 19 bases between. The CDR3 is 18 amino acids. Written as DNA, the CDR3 is TGTGCCAGCAGCGTAGCTACTTATGGGGGAGCCCCCACAGATACGCAGTATTTT. Protein product: CASSVATYGGAPTDTQYF.

About this clone: In the same sample, other DNA sequences code for this CDR3. The chain links TRBV6-4 to TRBJ2-3; 10 positions agree with TRBD1. This CDR3 comprises 14 residues. Looked up from germline, CDR1 is MRHNA and CDR2 is SNTAGT. The V gene end was trimmed by 3 bases and the J gene end by 4 bases; junction bases not matched to a gene: 1. The CDR3 nucleotides read TGTGCCAGCAGTGATGGACAGGGGGCAGATACGCAGTATTTT. This codes for CASSDGQGADTQYF.

This chain connects TRBV29-1 to TRBJ2-7; 7 bases line up with TRBD1. This CDR3 comprises 13 residues. With V trimmed by 3 bases and J by 0 bases, 2 bases remained unmatched. Germline CDR1 SQVTM, CDR2 ANQGSEA. The CDR3 nucleotides are TGCAGCGTTGAGCCAGGGGGCTCCTACGAGCAGTACTTC. It encodes CSVEPGGSYEQYF.